This is a list of T cell receptor beta chains from one sample in a study of breast tumors, draining lymph nodes, adjacent tissues. TCRdb reanalysed the multiplex PCR reads using MiXCR and keeps one entry per CDR3 protein. The sample consists of approximately 140,000 distinct CDR3 sequences, roughly 33% of them appearing once. Sequences were obtained from axillary lymph node tissue. The source of these receptors is a female donor with breast cancer. Some clones in this sample may be carry-over from other donors' samples. CDR3s include the opening cysteine and the closing phenylalanine or tryptophan. Fields, in order: V gene, J gene, D gene, clone size, CDR3 protein, CDR3 DNA. A D gene is named only where the DNA matches it firmly. A row's size may be missing; if present it is once, few, many or a size class.

>TRBV24-1|TRBJ2-7|-|many
CATSDSGTQVPYEQYF
TGTGCCACCAGTGACTCCGGGACGCAAGTCCCCTACGAGCAGTACTTC
>TRBV12-3/TRBV12-4|TRBJ2-3|-|many
CASSRQTDTQYF
TGTGCCAGCAGTCGTCAAACAGATACGCAGTATTTT
>TRBV20-1|TRBJ1-1|TRBD1|-
CSATPGQMNTEAFF
TGCAGTGCTACTCCGGGACAGATGAACACTGAAGCTTTCTTT
>TRBV6-1|TRBJ1-5|-|many
CASSDAGVNQPQHF
TGTGCCAGCAGTGACGCTGGGGTCAATCAGCCCCAGCATTTT
>TRBV7-9|TRBJ1-5|-|many
CASSLRPDQPQHF
TGTGCCAGCAGCCTCAGACCGGATCAGCCCCAGCATTTT
>TRBV20-1|TRBJ1-1|-|-
CSARTGNTEAFF
TGCAGTGCTAGGACAGGGAACACTGAAGCTTTCTTT
>TRBV5-6|TRBJ2-7|TRBD1|-
CASSLSGDRGRQYF
TGTGCCAGCAGCTTGTCTGGGGACAGGGGGAGACAGTACTTC
>TRBV5-6|TRBJ2-3|-|many
CASSLGYYSTDTQYF
TGTGCCAGCAGCTTGGGGTACTACAGCACAGATACGCAGTATTTT
>TRBV7-2|TRBJ2-6|-|many
CASSYYEGAGANVLTF
TGTGCCAGCAGCTATTACGAGGGGGCTGGGGCCAACGTCCTGACTTTC
>TRBV28|TRBJ1-5|-|-
CASSRQEGGNQPQHF
TGTGCCAGCAGTCGACAGGAGGGGGGGAATCAGCCCCAGCATTTT
>TRBV4-2|TRBJ2-3|-|many
CASSQDPAFGVGTDTQYF
TGTGCCAGCAGCCAAGACCCCGCTTTCGGGGTTGGCACAGATACGCAGTATTTT
>TRBV20-1|TRBJ1-2|TRBD1|many
CSARGSGRGRGYTF
TGCAGTGCTAGAGGATCTGGGAGGGGGCGAGGCTACACCTTC
>TRBV2|TRBJ2-3|-|-
CASSGDTNTQYF
TGTGCCAGCAGCGGGGACACCAATACGCAGTATTTT
>TRBV6-5|TRBJ1-6|-|many
CASSYGQGSSSPLHF
TGTGCCAGCAGCTATGGCCAGGGGAGTAGTTCACCCCTCCACTTT
>TRBV3-1|TRBJ2-1|-|many
CASSQLNEQFF
TGTGCCAGCAGCCAATTGAATGAGCAGTTCTTC
>TRBV12-3/TRBV12-4|TRBJ1-2|-|-
CASSPGTPSYTF
TGTGCCAGCAGCCCAGGGACACCCAGCTACACCTTC
>TRBV12-3/TRBV12-4|TRBJ1-2|-|many
CASSLFAYGYTF
TGTGCCAGCAGCCTCTTCGCCTATGGCTACACCTTC
>TRBV6-5|TRBJ2-1|-|many
CASSYSRQAHNEQFF
TGTGCCAGCAGTTACTCCCGACAGGCCCACAATGAGCAGTTCTTC
>TRBV7-9|TRBJ1-5|-|many
CASSLGAVVGNQPQHF
TGTGCCAGCAGCTTAGGGGCGGTGGTAGGCAATCAGCCCCAGCATTTT
>TRBV7-2|TRBJ2-5|-|many
CASSLPPRETQYF
TGTGCCAGCAGCTTACCCCCGCGGGAGACCCAGTACTTC
>TRBV6-5|TRBJ1-6|TRBD1|many
CASSHSGQGFSPLHF
TGTGCCAGCAGTCACTCGGGACAGGGCTTCTCGCCCCTCCACTTT
>TRBV7-9|TRBJ1-3|TRBD1|-
CASWGQGNTIYF
TGTGCCAGCTGGGGACAGGGAAACACCATATATTTT
>TRBV11-2|TRBJ1-2|-|many
CASSLGRQGYRYTF
TGTGCCAGCAGCTTAGGTCGCCAGGGGTATCGCTACACCTTC
>TRBV14|TRBJ1-5|-|-
CASSQVQGQNQPQHF
TGTGCCAGCAGCCAAGTACAAGGCCAAAATCAGCCCCAGCATTTT
>TRBV5-6|TRBJ1-1|-|-
CASSLQGDGWAFF
TGTGCCAGCAGCTTACAGGGAGACGGTTGGGCTTTCTTT
>TRBV25-1|TRBJ2-5|TRBD1|-
CASSEFSKTGVRETQYF
TGTGCCAGCAGTGAATTTAGTAAGACAGGGGTGCGGGAGACCCAGTACTTC
>TRBV2|TRBJ2-5|TRBD2|-
CASSEGWTSTETRYF
TGTGCCAGCAGTGAAGGCTGGACTAGCACGGAGACCCGGTACTTC
>TRBV9|TRBJ2-2|-|many
CASSVAYVGELFF
TGTGCCAGCAGCGTAGCATATGTCGGGGAGCTGTTTTTT
>TRBV11-2|TRBJ2-2|TRBD1|-
CASSLGQGETGELFF
TGTGCCAGCAGCTTGGGACAGGGGGAAACCGGGGAGCTGTTTTTT
>TRBV5-1|TRBJ1-5|-|many
CASSWGPRQDNQPQHF
TGCGCCAGCAGCTGGGGCCCGAGACAGGACAATCAGCCCCAGCATTTT
>TRBV7-9|TRBJ2-3|TRBD2|many
CASSLTSASDTQYF
TGTGCCAGCAGCTTAACTAGCGCGTCAGATACGCAGTATTTT
>TRBV7-3|TRBJ1-1|TRBD1|few
CASSSGQGQLNTEAFF
TGTGCCAGCAGCTCGGGACAGGGGCAACTGAACACTGAAGCTTTCTTT
>TRBV6-1|TRBJ1-5|TRBD1|many
CASSVTGTGWNQPQHF
TGTGCCAGCAGTGTAACCGGGACAGGATGGAATCAGCCCCAGCATTTT
>TRBV7-3|TRBJ2-5|-|-
CASSFGTEQETQYF
TGTGCCAGCAGCTTCGGGACTGAACAAGAGACCCAGTACTTC
>TRBV19|TRBJ2-2|-|many
CASRTRGDTGELFF
TGTGCCAGTAGGACAAGGGGAGACACCGGGGAGCTGTTTTTT
>TRBV18|TRBJ2-5|TRBD1|many
CASDTGTGPQETQYF
TGTGCCAGCGACACAGGGACAGGGCCCCAAGAGACCCAGTACTTC
>TRBV6-1|TRBJ2-2|-|few
CATTPGVHGELFF
TGTGCCACCACACCAGGGGTCCACGGGGAGCTGTTTTTT
>TRBV4-3|TRBJ1-2|-|-
CASSQDRVGYTF
TGCGCCAGCAGCCAAGACAGGGTTGGCTACACCTTC
>TRBV4-3|TRBJ1-2|-|many
CASSQGQKVSGYTF
TGCGCCAGCAGTCAAGGACAGAAAGTTTCTGGCTACACCTTC
>TRBV28|TRBJ1-4|TRBD1|many
CASSSPRGLNEKLFF
TGTGCCAGCAGTTCTCCCAGGGGGCTTAATGAAAAACTGTTTTTT
>TRBV4-1|TRBJ1-2|TRBD1|many
CASSQDPGTGATNYGYTF
TGCGCCAGCAGCCAAGATCCCGGGACAGGGGCCACTAACTATGGCTACACCTTC
>TRBV11-2|TRBJ2-1|TRBD2|many
CASSLTSGANEQFF
TGTGCCAGCAGCTTAACTAGCGGGGCCAATGAGCAGTTCTTC
>TRBV30|TRBJ1-2|TRBD1|many
CAWSGQGRNYGYTF
TGTGCCTGGAGTGGACAGGGGCGAAACTATGGCTACACCTTC
>TRBV2|TRBJ1-5|-|many
CASGWRSNQPQHF
TGTGCCAGCGGCTGGCGCAGCAATCAGCCCCAGCATTTT
>TRBV7-9|TRBJ1-1|-|-
CASSLAGHTEAFF
TGTGCCAGCAGCTTAGCAGGCCACACTGAAGCTTTCTTT
>TRBV7-2|TRBJ2-1|TRBD2|many
CASSLVVGGAGEQFF
TGTGCCAGCAGCTTAGTAGTCGGGGGGGCAGGTGAGCAGTTCTTC
>TRBV3-1|TRBJ1-6|-|-
CASSQLAGENSPLHF
TGTGCCAGCAGCCAACTAGCGGGGGAGAATTCACCCCTCCACTTT
>TRBV7-2|TRBJ2-2|TRBD1|-
CASSLSTGGISNTGELFF
TGTGCCAGCAGCTTATCGACAGGGGGCATTTCGAACACCGGGGAGCTGTTTTTT